Each of the 26 T cell receptor beta chains below was sequenced from the same sample in a study of sequential checkpoint blockade in melanoma. TCRdb's copy holds only in-frame clones and misses some; the assay was immunoSEQ multiplex PCR. Of some 11,000 clones in the sample, about two thirds were seen once. As to treatment: randomized to nivolumab then ipilimumab (arm A) or the reverse (arm B). Sequencing used CD8+ T cells sorted from blood (inferred from file names), obtained from a patient given nivolumab and ipilimumab in sequence. These receptors originate from a human donor with melanoma.

The rearrangement links TRBV10-1 to TRBJ2-1; weak D call: TRBD1 (6 bases). Trimming took 2 bases from V and 13 from J, leaving 15 bases between them. The CDR3 is made up of 13 amino acids. Germline V gene data show CDR1 as WNHNN and CDR2 as SYGVQD (reference sequence). The CDR3: CASSEGLGTQQFF. The CDR3 DNA is TGCGCCAGCAGTGAGGGCTTGGGGACACAACAGTTCTTC.

The chain recombines TRBV29-1 with TRBJ2-7, with D maybe TRBD2 (6 bases). The CDR3 runs to 13 residues. Trimming removed 4 bases from V and 3 bases from J, with 13 bases in between. Germline V gene sequence: CDR1 SQVTM, CDR2 ANQGSEA. The CDR3 DNA follows: TGCAGCGTTGTAACTAGCCTACACTACGAGCAGTACTTC. This encodes CSVVTSLHYEQYF.

This clone was counted between two and nine times. The rearrangement uses TRBV28 and TRBJ2-3, with TRBD1 identical over 7 bases. The CDR3 has 14 amino acids. Germline V gene data show CDR1 as MDHEN and CDR2 as SYDVKM. V lost 3 bases and J lost 3; bases outside the gene matches: 3. The CDR3 DNA follows: TGTGCCAGCAGTTTCCTACAGGGGACAGATACGCAGTATTTT. Translating it yields CASSFLQGTDTQYF.

This clone was counted a single time. The rearrangement uses TRBV28 and TRBJ2-7, with D perhaps TRBD1 (6 bases). The CDR3 is 14 amino acids. Germline-derived CDR1 and CDR2 are MDHEN and SYDVKM. Trimming left V 7 bases short and J 2 bases short, with 15 bases between. This CDR3 is CASTRGHTTYEQYF. The CDR3 DNA follows: TGTGCCAGCACGAGGGGACATACAACCTACGAGCAGTACTTC.

V gene TRBV7-9 combines with J gene TRBJ2-3; a possible D gene is TRBD2 (6 bases). The CDR3 length is 13 residues. The V gene lost 8 bases and the J gene lost 6 bases, with 15 bases spanning the gap. CDR1 is SEHNR, CDR2 FQNEAQ, per germline (reference sequence). CDR3 region: CASSQGLWDTQYF. For the CDR3, the DNA is TGTGCCAGCTCTCAGGGACTCTGGGATACGCAGTATTTT.

This chain joins TRBV5-1 and TRBJ2-7; D remains ambiguous. With 0 bases removed from V and 2 bases from J, the gap between germline ends came to 12 bases. This CDR3 comprises 15 residues. Germline V gene lookup returns CDR1 SGHRS and CDR2 YFSETQ. CDR3 nucleotide sequence: TGCGCCAGCAGCTTGGACGGCGGTAGAGCCTACGAGCAGTACTTC. It translates to CASSLDGGRAYEQYF. The full variable domain, with the rest looked up from reference TRBV5-1 and TRBJ2-7, is KAGVTQTPRYLIKTRGQQVTLSCSPISGHRSVSWYQQTPGQGLQFLFEYFSETQRNKGNFPGRFSGRQFSNSRSEMNVSTLELGDSALYLCASSLDGGRAYEQYFGPGTRLTVT.

V usage is TRBV29-1 and J usage is TRBJ2-7, with a tentative D call TRBD1 (6 bases). CDR1 and CDR2 (germline): SQVTM, ANQGSEA. CDR3 length: 12 residues. V lost 6 bases and J lost 0, with 9 bases in between. As DNA, the CDR3 is TGCAGCGTCGGGACATCCTCCTACGAGCAGTACTTC. Its protein is CSVGTSSYEQYF.

This clone has a handful of counts. The chain combines TRBV27 with TRBJ2-1; 10 bases are shared with TRBD2. The germline V gene encodes CDR1 MNHEY and CDR2 SMNVEV (reference sequence). V lost 2 bases and J lost 7; bases outside the gene matches: 5. This CDR3 region has 15 residues. CDR3 residues: CASSLLAGAFNEQFF. Written as DNA, the CDR3 is TGTGCCAGCAGTTTACTAGCGGGGGCGTTTAATGAGCAGTTCTTC.

The count of this clone is one. The V and J genes are TRBV19 and TRBJ2-6, with D maybe TRBD2 (5 bases). There are 15 residues in the CDR3. Germline V gives CDR1 LNHDA, CDR2 SQIVND (reference sequence). V was pared by 6 bases and J by 4 bases, with 13 bases between. CDR3 sequence (DNA): TGTGCCAGTAGAGTCGGGGTTCTCGGGGCCAACGTCCTGACTTTC. This sequence encodes CASRVGVLGANVLTF. The full variable domain, its missing parts supplied by reference TRBV19 and TRBJ2-6, is DGGITQSPKYLFRKEGQNVTLSCEQNLNHDAMYWYRQDPGQGLRLIYYSQIVNDFQKGDIAEGYSVSREKKESFPLTVTSAQKNPTAFYLCASRVGVLGANVLTFGAGSRLTVL.

V and J are TRBV7-2 and TRBJ2-3; D might be TRBD2 (5 bases). The CDR3 spans 15 residues. Germline-derived CDR1 and CDR2 are SGHTA and FQGNSA. V was trimmed by 3 bases and J by 0 bases, leaving 10 bases between them. The CDR3 bases are TGTGCCAGCAGCTTCCGGGGTGAGAGCACAGATACGCAGTATTTT. Its translation is CASSFRGESTDTQYF.

The V gene is TRBV9, the J gene TRBJ2-1; 11 bases align to TRBD2. Looked up from germline, CDR1 is SGDLS and CDR2 is YYNGEE. V lost 4 bases and J lost 6; bases outside the gene matches: 6. CDR3 length: 15 residues. The CDR3: CASSYSGRASNEQFF. The CDR3 DNA reads as TGTGCCAGCAGCTATAGCGGGAGGGCAAGCAATGAGCAGTTCTTC.

V and J are TRBV29-1 and TRBJ1-2; TRBD1 aligns across 7 bases. J gave up 0 bases and V 6 bases, and 7 bases lay outside the gene matches. The CDR3 spans 14 residues. From germline, CDR1 is SQVTM and CDR2 ANQGSEA. This CDR3 reads CSVAGTAANYGYTF. CDR3 DNA: TGCAGCGTCGCCGGGACAGCAGCTAACTATGGCTACACCTTC.

The chain is built from TRBV4-1 and TRBJ2-5, with TRBD1 matching 7 bases. The better agreement between TRBJ2-7 and the DNA end casts doubt on the J call. This CDR3 contains 15 residues. Germline CDR1 and CDR2: MGHRA and YSYEKL. The CDR3 protein is CASSQEGQLSYEQYF. CDR3 nucleotides: TGCGCCAGCAGCCAAGAGGGACAGCTCTCCTACGAGCAGTACTTC.

The J gene is TRBJ2-7, the V gene TRBV30; TRBD2 is a possible D gene (6 bases). The CDR3 consists of 13 residues. CDR1 is GTSNPN, CDR2 SVGIG, per germline (reference sequence). Trimming removed 0 bases from V and 4 bases from J, with 10 bases in between. CDR3 nucleotides: TGTGCCTGGAGTGTTCGGGGGAGATACGAGCAGTACTTC. Translation: CAWSVRGRYEQYF.

This CDR3 reads CATSRDQGWTEAFF. The CDR3 DNA reads as TGTGCCACCAGCAGAGATCAGGGGTGGACTGAAGCTTTCTTT. The rearrangement joins TRBV15 to TRBJ1-1; perhaps TRBD1 as D (6 bases). The CDR3 contains 14 residues. The V and J ends lost 0 bases and 5 bases respectively, with 10 bases between them. The germline V gene has CDR1 LNHNV and CDR2 YYDKDF (reference sequence).

This clone was found once. The chain recombines TRBV28 with TRBJ1-5; 10 positions agree with TRBD1. V lost 4 bases and J lost 1; bases outside the gene matches: 4. Germline CDR1 and CDR2: MDHEN and SYDVKM. The CDR3 extends over 16 amino acids. The CDR3 protein is CASSYRDRGSNQPQHF. The CDR3 coding sequence is TGTGCCAGCAGTTACCGGGACAGGGGAAGCAATCAGCCCCAGCATTTT.

The rearrangement links TRBV18 to TRBJ2-1, with 8 bases aligning to TRBD2. V lost 3 bases to trimming and J lost 5 bases; unmatched junction nucleotides: 12. The germline V gene encodes CDR1 KGHSH and CDR2 LQKENI. This CDR3 contains 17 residues. The CDR3, as DNA: TGTGCCAGCTCACCCCCGGGGGGGCTAGCGGCGAACAATGAGCAGTTCTTC. Protein sequence: CASSPPGGLAANNEQFF.

The chain joins TRBV7-6 to TRBJ2-1; D remains ambiguous. This CDR3 comprises 13 residues. Trimming shortened V by 3 bases and J by 8 bases, and 11 bases separated the two germline ends. Germline CDR1 is SGHVS and CDR2 is FNYEAQ. The CDR3 region has the DNA TGTGCCAGCAGCTTGCACCAGAACCATGAGCAGTTCTTC. This sequence encodes CASSLHQNHEQFF. Combining the CDR3 with reference TRBV7-6 and TRBJ2-1 gives the whole variable domain GAGVSQSPRYKVTKRGQDVALRCDPISGHVSLYWYRQALGQGPEFLTYFNYEAQQDKSGLPNDRFSAERPEGSISTLTIQRTEQRDSAMYRCASSLHQNHEQFFGPGTRLTVL.

This clone was detected a few times. The chain links TRBV6-5 to TRBJ1-2, with 8 bases identical to TRBD1. The CDR3 sequence is 15 residues long. V shed 6 bases and J 8 bases; nucleotides not matched to a gene: 14. Germline assignment: CDR1 MNHEY and CDR2 SVGAGI. The CDR3 DNA sequence: TGTGCCAGCAGCCCTACGGAGCAGGGGGCGGGCGGCTACACCTTC. This gives the protein CASSPTEQGAGGYTF.

This clone appeared a few times. The gene calls are TRBV29-1 and TRBJ2-3, with 16 nucleotides matching TRBD2. Germline CDR1 reads SQVTM; CDR2 reads ANQGSEA. V dropped 8 bases and J dropped 2; count of bases not matched to a gene: 13. This CDR3 comprises 18 residues. The CDR3 region has the DNA TGCAGCACACGGGGACTAGCGGGGGGGAGTCGTTACACAGATACGCAGTATTTT. Its protein is CSTRGLAGGSRYTDTQYF.

The chain has TRBV10-2 and TRBJ2-1; 8 bases align to TRBD2. This CDR3 region has 15 residues. The V gene's germline CDR1 is WSHSY and CDR2 SAAADI. The junction had 6 bases not matched to a gene; V was cut back by 6 bases and J by 2 bases. The CDR3: CASSLSGETYNEQFF. The CDR3 region has the DNA TGCGCCAGCAGCCTTAGCGGGGAAACCTACAATGAGCAGTTCTTC.

The chain links TRBV6-1 to TRBJ2-1; 9 bases align to TRBD2. The CDR3 sequence is 15 residues long. CDR1 and CDR2 from the germline V gene are MNHNS and SASEGT. V lost 7 bases to trimming and J lost 0 bases; unmatched junction nucleotides: 4. As DNA, the CDR3 is TGTGCCAGCACCAGACTAGCGGACTCCTACAATGAGCAGTTCTTC. Translated: CASTRLADSYNEQFF.

This chain links TRBV6-5 with TRBJ1-2; D is ambiguous. This CDR3 has 13 residues. Germline V gene sequence: CDR1 MNHEY, CDR2 SVGAGI. Trimming left V 6 bases short and J 2 bases short, with 10 bases between. CDR3 sequence reads: CASSERWNYGYTF. The CDR3, as DNA: TGTGCCAGCAGCGAGAGGTGGAACTATGGCTACACCTTC.

This chain uses TRBV2 with TRBJ1-3, with 8 bases matching TRBD1. With 4 bases clipped from V and 7 bases from J, the junction kept 9 bases outside the gene matches. This CDR3 is built from 15 residues. The germline gives CDR1 SNHLY, CDR2 FYNNEI. The CDR3 region has the DNA TGTGCCAGCAGTGTCAGCAGGGGGCGAGGGAACACCATATATTTT. Amino acid sequence: CASSVSRGRGNTIYF.

The chain links TRBV28 to TRBJ2-3; D remains ambiguous. The CDR3 spans 12 residues. With 4 bases removed from V and 6 bases from J, the gap between germline ends came to 8 bases. The V gene's germline CDR1 is MDHEN and CDR2 SYDVKM. CDR3 sequence reads: CASSSFPDTQYF. The CDR3 DNA follows: TGTGCCAGCAGTTCTTTTCCCGATACGCAGTATTTT.

The chain joins TRBV7-2 to TRBJ2-3; D gene unclear. V gave up 1 base and J gave up 2 bases, with 19 bases separating them. This CDR3 comprises 18 residues. CDR1 SGHTA and CDR2 FQGNSA come from the germline V gene. The CDR3 loop is CASSLDLAVAVLTDTQYF. DNA for the CDR3: TGTGCCAGCAGCTTAGACTTGGCCGTCGCGGTACTCACAGATACGCAGTATTTT.